This T cell receptor (beta chain) was observed in a study of blood T cell repertoires in COVID-19. Study-wide background: Sources were T cells, B-cell-depleted T cells, or PBMCs; the material itself was cDNA or gDNA.

J was trimmed by 10 bases and V by 3 bases; bases with no gene match: 5. CDR3 length: 14 residues. Germline CDR1 SGDLS, CDR2 YYNGEE. Cohorts were determined from participant-reported clinical history. TCRdb keeps only in-frame clones here, not all; method: immunoSEQ multiplex PCR. The table records hundreds of thousands of clones, approximately 85% of them present only once. This clone was seen a handful of times. Sequencing was performed on PBMCs or T cells enriched from blood (not recorded which). The rearrangement links TRBV9 to TRBJ2-7; 15 nucleotides match TRBD2. The TCR was taken from a woman in her forties or fifties with acute COVID-19. Here the CDR3 reads CASSAGLAGGYQYF. DNA for the CDR3: TGTGCCAGCAGCGCGGGACTAGCGGGGGGCTATCAGTACTTC.